The clone carrying this T cell receptor beta chain was recorded a few times. This sample is part of a study of early stage breast cancer tumors. Germline lookup yields CDR1 MNHNS and CDR2 SASEGT. Trimming took off 6 bases at V and 4 bases at J, with 7 bases between the two ends. The CDR3 sequence is 12 residues long. TCRdb keeps only in-frame clones here, not all; method: immunoSEQ multiplex PCR. Of roughly 34,000 clones detected, around 70% appear once; the ten largest clones hold over 6%. The clonotype comes from a person in their 60s with breast cancer. The sample was blood. The chain joins TRBV6-1 to TRBJ1-5; tentatively, D is TRBD1 (6 bases). The chain's CDR3 is CASSTGNQPQHF. The CDR3 nucleotides read TGTGCCAGCAGCACAGGGAATCAGCCCCAGCATTTT.